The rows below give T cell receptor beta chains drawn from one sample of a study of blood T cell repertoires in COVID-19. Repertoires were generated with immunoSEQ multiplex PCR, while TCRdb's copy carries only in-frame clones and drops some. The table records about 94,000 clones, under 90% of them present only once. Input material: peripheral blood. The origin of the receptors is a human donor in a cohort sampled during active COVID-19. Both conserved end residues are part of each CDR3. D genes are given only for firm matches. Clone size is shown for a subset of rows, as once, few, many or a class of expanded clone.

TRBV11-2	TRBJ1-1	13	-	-	TGTGCCAGCAGCTCGAGGGTGGACACTGAAGCTTTCTTT	CASSSRVDTEAFF
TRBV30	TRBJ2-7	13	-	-	TGTGCCTGGAGGGAGGACGTAACCTACGAGCAGTACTTC	CAWREDVTYEQYF
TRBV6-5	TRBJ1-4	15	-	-	TGTGCCAGCAGTCCTGTGGGACTGACGAATGAAAAACTGTTTTTT	CASSPVGLTNEKLFF
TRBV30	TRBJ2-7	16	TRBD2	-	TGTGCCTGGAGTGTACAGTGGCGGGAGCTAACCTACGAGCAGTACTTC	CAWSVQWRELTYEQYF
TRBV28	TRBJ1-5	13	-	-	TGTGCCACTAGGAGGGATCGCAATCAGCCCCAGCATTTT	CATRRDRNQPQHF
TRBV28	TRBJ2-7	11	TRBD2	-	TGTGCCAGCGGGAGGGTCTACGAGCAGTACTTC	CASGRVYEQYF
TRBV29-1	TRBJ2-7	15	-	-	TGCAGCGTTGTTAAAGGGGCGGGAAGGGCCTACGAGCAGTACTTC	CSVVKGAGRAYEQYF
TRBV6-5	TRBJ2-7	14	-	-	TGTGCCAGCAGTTACCTGGGGGCGGGTTACGAGCAGTACTTC	CASSYLGAGYEQYF
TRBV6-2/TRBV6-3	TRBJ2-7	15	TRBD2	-	TGTGCCAGCAGTTCCGTTACTAGCGGGAGATACGAGCAGTACTTC	CASSSVTSGRYEQYF
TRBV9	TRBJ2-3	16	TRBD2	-	TGTGCCAGCAGCTCCCCCCGGGAGCGGGAGGAAGATACGCAGTATTTT	CASSSPREREEDTQYF
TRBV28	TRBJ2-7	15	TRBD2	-	TGTGCCAGCAGTTCCCCACGGACTAGCGGCTACGAGCAGTACTTC	CASSSPRTSGYEQYF
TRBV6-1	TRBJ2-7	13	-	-	TGTGCCAGCAGTGAAAATACCGGGTTCGAGCAGTACTTC	CASSENTGFEQYF
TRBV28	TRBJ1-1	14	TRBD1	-	TGTGCCAGCAGTTTTCAGGGGGCAGGCACTGAAGCTTTCTTT	CASSFQGAGTEAFF
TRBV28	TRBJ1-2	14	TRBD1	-	TGTGCCAGCAGCCGACAGGGGCCAAACTATGGCTACACCTTC	CASSRQGPNYGYTF
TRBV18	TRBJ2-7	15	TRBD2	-	TGTGCCAGCTCACCAAGAGCGGGAGAGACCTACGAGCAGTACTTC	CASSPRAGETYEQYF
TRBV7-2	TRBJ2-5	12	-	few	TGTGCCAGCAGCTTAGATTACGGGACCCAGTACTTC	CASSLDYGTQYF
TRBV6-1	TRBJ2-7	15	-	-	TGTGCCAGCAGTGAAGCAATGAACAGGATCGACGAGCAGTACTTC	CASSEAMNRIDEQYF
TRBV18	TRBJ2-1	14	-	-	TGTGCCAGCTCACAGGACACCTTCTACAATGAGCAGTTCTTC	CASSQDTFYNEQFF
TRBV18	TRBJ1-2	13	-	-	TGTGCCAGCTCACCAGCCAGTGTCTATGGCTACACCTTC	CASSPASVYGYTF
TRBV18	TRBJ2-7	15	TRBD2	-	TGTGCCAGCTCACCCGGACTAGCGGAAAACTACGAGCAGTACTTC	CASSPGLAENYEQYF
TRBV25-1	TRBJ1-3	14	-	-	TGTGCCAGCAGTCGAATAACAGGAGTAAACACCATATATTTT	CASSRITGVNTIYF
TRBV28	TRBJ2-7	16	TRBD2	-	TGTGCCAGCAGTACCCTGACTAGCGGGAGCCCTTACGAGCAGTACTTC	CASSTLTSGSPYEQYF
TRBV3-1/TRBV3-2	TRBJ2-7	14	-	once	TGTGCCAGCAGCGGACACAGGGTAACCTACGAGCAGTACTTC	CASSGHRVTYEQYF
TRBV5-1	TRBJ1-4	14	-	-	TGCGCCAGCAGCTTGGGTCCAGGAAATGAAAAACTGTTTTTT	CASSLGPGNEKLFF
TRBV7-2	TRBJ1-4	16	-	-	TGTGCCAGCAGCCAGAGGACACCCCTGGGTAATGAAAAACTGTTTTTT	CASSQRTPLGNEKLFF
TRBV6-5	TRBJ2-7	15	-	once	TGTGCCAGCAGTTACAGCGGGCAGAGCTCCTACGAGCAGTACTTC	CASSYSGQSSYEQYF
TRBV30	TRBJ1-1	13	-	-	TGTGCCTGGAGTCGTGGCCAGAACACTGAAGCTTTCTTT	CAWSRGQNTEAFF
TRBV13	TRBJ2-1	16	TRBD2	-	TGTGCCAGCAGCCTCCTAGCGGGAGACCTCTACAATGAGCAGTTCTTC	CASSLLAGDLYNEQFF
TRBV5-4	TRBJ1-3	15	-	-	TGTGCCAGCAGCTTGGCAGGGGAAGCTGGAAACACCATATATTTT	CASSLAGEAGNTIYF
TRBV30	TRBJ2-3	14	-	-	TGTGCCTGGAGTCGAGCTAGCGGCACAGATACGCAGTATTTT	CAWSRASGTDTQYF
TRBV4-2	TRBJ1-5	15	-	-	TGTGCCAGCAGCCTGCGAAGGGAGGGCAGTCAGCCCCAGCATTTT	CASSLRREGSQPQHF
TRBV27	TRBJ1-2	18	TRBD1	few	TGTGCCAGCAGTTCACCATCCTTCCGACAGGGAGCTAACTATGGCTACACCTTC	CASSSPSFRQGANYGYTF
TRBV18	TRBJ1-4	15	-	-	TGTGCCAGCTCACTTGGAAGGAGTTCGAATGAAAAACTGTTTTTT	CASSLGRSSNEKLFF
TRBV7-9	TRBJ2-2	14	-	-	TGTGCCAGCAGCACGCAGGGGAACACCGGGGAGCTGTTTTTT	CASSTQGNTGELFF
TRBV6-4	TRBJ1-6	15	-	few	TGTGCCAGCAGTTCCAATGCGGGGATTGGATCACCCCTCCACTTT	CASSSNAGIGSPLHF
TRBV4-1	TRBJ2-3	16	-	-	TGCGCCAGCAGCCCTGGGGTTTGGACTAGCACAGATACGCAGTATTTT	CASSPGVWTSTDTQYF
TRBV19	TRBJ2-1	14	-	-	TGTGCCAGTAGTATAACTAGCTCCTACAATGAGCAGTTCTTC	CASSITSSYNEQFF
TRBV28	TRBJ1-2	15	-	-	TGTGCCAGCAGTCCGGCGGGGGCAGGGAACTATGGCTACACCTTC	CASSPAGAGNYGYTF
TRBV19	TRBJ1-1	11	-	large	TGTGCCAGTATTTCGAGCACTGAAGCTTTCTTT	CASISSTEAFF
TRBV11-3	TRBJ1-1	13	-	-	TGTGCCAGCAGCTCGGTTCGCAACACTGAAGCTTTCTTT	CASSSVRNTEAFF
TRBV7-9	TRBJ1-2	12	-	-	TGTGCCAGCAGCTCCGGACAAGGACCCTTAACCTTC	CASSSGQGPLTF
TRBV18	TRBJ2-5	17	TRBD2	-	TGTGCCAGCTCACCGCTAGCGGGAGCCCTATCGCAAGAGACCCAGTACTTC	CASSPLAGALSQETQYF
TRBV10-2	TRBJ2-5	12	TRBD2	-	TGCGCCAGCTCGATTAGCGGGAAGACCCAGTACTTC	CASSISGKTQYF
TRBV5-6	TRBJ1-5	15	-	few	TGTGCCAGCAGCTTGGCCGGTAGTTTTTATCAGCCCCAGCATTTT	CASSLAGSFYQPQHF
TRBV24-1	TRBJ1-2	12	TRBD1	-	TGTGCCACCAGTGAAGGGACAGCCGGCTACACCTTC	CATSEGTAGYTF
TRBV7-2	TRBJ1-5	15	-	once	TGTGCCAGCAGCTTAGATCCGGTCGGCAATCAGCCCCAGCATTTT	CASSLDPVGNQPQHF